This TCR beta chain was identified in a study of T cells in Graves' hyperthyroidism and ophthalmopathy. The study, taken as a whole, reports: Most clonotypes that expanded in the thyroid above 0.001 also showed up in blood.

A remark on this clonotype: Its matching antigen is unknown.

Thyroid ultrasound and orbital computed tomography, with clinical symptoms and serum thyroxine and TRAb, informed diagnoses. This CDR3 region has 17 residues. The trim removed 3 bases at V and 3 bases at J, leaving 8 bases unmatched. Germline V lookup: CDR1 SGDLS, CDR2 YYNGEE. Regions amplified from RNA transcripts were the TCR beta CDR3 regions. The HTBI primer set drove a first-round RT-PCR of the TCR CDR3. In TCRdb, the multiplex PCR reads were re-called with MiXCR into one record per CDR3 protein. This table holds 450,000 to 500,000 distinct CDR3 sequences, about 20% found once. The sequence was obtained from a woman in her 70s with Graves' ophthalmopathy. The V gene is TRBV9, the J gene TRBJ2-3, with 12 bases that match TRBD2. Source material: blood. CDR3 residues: CASSAPRGTSGTDTQYF. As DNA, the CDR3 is TGTGCCAGCAGCGCCCCCCGCGGGACTAGCGGGACAGATACGCAGTATTTT.